This T cell receptor (beta chain) was retrieved from a study of blood T cell repertoires in COVID-19. About the study: Material from acute and convalescent COVID-19 was sourced from the United States, Italy and Spain.

Original processing notes: Cell counts per sample came from amplifying reference gene primers. TCRdb's table, derived via immunoSEQ multiplex PCR, lists solely in-frame clones and lacks some. Clone size and V and J calls were adopted from that table, with D and trimming inferred from the DNA. The data show around 55,000 clones, approximately 90% seen once. This TCR derives from a man aged 40-49 years with COVID-19, enrolled during active disease. The sequencing input was peripheral blood.

CDR3 region: CASRTQGSLTGELFF. Written as DNA, the CDR3 is TGTGCCAGCAGGACCCAGGGATCCCTTACCGGGGAGCTGTTTTTT. The chain uses TRBV13 and TRBJ2-2; a weak D match, TRBD1 (5 bases). Trimming shortened V by 6 bases and J by 5 bases, and 16 bases separated the two germline ends. The CDR3 totals 15 residues. Germline assignment: CDR1 PRHDT and CDR2 FYEKMQ (reference sequence).